This section outlines one TCR beta chain sequence together with its context. The antigen is undetermined. Germline CDR1 SEHNR, CDR2 FQNEAQ (reference sequence). Trimming cost V 1 base and J 4 bases, with 16 bases left between them. The CDR3 totals 16 residues. These data come from a study of PD-1 blockade in classical Hodgkin lymphoma. The overall study: Patients were given intravenous nivolumab, 3 mg/kg, every 2 weeks. Study conclusions and caveats: Complete responders' diversity at baseline resembled that of newly diagnosed patients. Reported baseline diversity: healthy donors highest, relapsed/refractory patients lowest.

Profiled with immunoSEQ multiplex PCR; TCRdb holds only in-frame clones, not every one. Here the sample spans tens of thousands of clones, more than 80% being singletons. This sample's time point: cycle 4 day 1 (C4D1), after less than seven weeks of nivolumab. Brentuximab vedotin exposure varied, and every patient relapsed after autologous stem cell transplantation. The patients, who had relapsed/refractory classical Hodgkin lymphoma, achieved best responses of complete response, partial response or progressive disease. The material sequenced was peripheral blood mononuclear cells (PBMCs), taken before the fourth cycle of nivolumab. This TCR was sampled from a human donor with classical Hodgkin lymphoma. The chain employs TRBV7-9 and TRBJ1-1; D is ambiguous. The CDR3 region is CASSLESGVWGTEAFF. CDR3 nucleotides: TGTGCCAGCAGCTTAGAATCTGGGGTTTGGGGCACTGAAGCTTTCTTT.